The clone carrying this T cell receptor beta chain was picked up one time. With 5 bases removed from V and 2 bases from J, the gap between germline ends came to 16 bases. The length of the CDR3 is 14 residues. Germline-derived CDR1 and CDR2 are DFQATT and SNEGSKA (reference sequence). The data were obtained in a study of blood T cells in healthy people across ages. Through a sample-barcoded 5' primer and a J-beta primer mix, a second PCR was run for roughly 6 to 12 cycles. Via MiXCR, TCRdb re-called the 5' RACE reads, giving one row per CDR3 protein. The data contain 800,000 or so distinct CDR3 sequences, more than 35% of them singletons. Drawing of peripheral blood yielded about 9.6 milliliters from each donor.

This sequence was found in a man older than 75 in good health. J is TRBJ2-7 and V is TRBV20-1, with D possibly TRBD1 on 6 matching bases. The specimen sequenced was blood. In DNA form, the CDR3 reads TGCAGTGCTCGTGGTAGGGCAGGGGCCTACGAGCAGTACTTC. It translates to CSARGRAGAYEQYF.